What follows describes a single T cell receptor beta chain. Method: immunoSEQ multiplex PCR; TCRdb's copy keeps in-frame clones and lacks some. The table has 100,000 to 150,000 clones, roughly 89% seen once. Germline V gives CDR1 SGHNT, CDR2 YENEEA. V shed 7 bases and J shed 5 bases, with 17 bases lying between them. The CDR3 length is 14 residues. This entry is derived from a study of T cell responses to AZD1222 COVID-19 vaccine. This TCR came from an adult in good health. The starting material was peripheral blood, obtained on day 0 of AZD1222 vaccination. The chain has TRBV11-3 and TRBJ1-2; weak D call: TRBD1 (5 bases). CDR3 sequence (DNA): TGTGCCAGCACTACTTGGGAGACAGATTATGGCTACACCTTC. The encoded protein is CASTTWETDYGYTF.